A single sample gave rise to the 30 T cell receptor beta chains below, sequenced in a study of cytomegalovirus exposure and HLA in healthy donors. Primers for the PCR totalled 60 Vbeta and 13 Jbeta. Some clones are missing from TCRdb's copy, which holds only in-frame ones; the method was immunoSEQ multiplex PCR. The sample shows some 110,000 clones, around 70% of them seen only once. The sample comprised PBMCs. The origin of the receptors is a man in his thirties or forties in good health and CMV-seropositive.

The CDR3 sequence: CAPAAGGLGTQYF. DNA of the CDR3: TGTGCCCCAGCGGCGGGGGGGCTGGGTACGCAGTATTTT. This chain uses TRBV7-3 with TRBJ2-3; 9 bases map to TRBD2. CDR1 is SGHTA, CDR2 FQGTGA, per germline. The V and J ends lost 11 bases and 8 bases, in that order; junction bases with no gene match: 11. The CDR3 extends over 13 amino acids.

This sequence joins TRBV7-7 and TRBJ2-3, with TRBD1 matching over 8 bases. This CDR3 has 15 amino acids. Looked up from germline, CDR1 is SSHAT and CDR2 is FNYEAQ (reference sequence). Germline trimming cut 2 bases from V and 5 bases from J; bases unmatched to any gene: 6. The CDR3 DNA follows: TGTGCCAGCAGCTTAACTCAGGGGGCAGGAGATACGCAGTATTTT. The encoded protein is CASSLTQGAGDTQYF.

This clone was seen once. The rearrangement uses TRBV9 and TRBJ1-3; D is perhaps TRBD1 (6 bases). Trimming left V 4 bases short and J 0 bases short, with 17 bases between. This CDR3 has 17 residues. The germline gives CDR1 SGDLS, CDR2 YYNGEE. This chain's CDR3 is CASSPSGGHRSGNTIYF. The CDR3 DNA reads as TGTGCCAGCAGCCCCTCCGGGGGGCATCGCTCTGGAAACACCATATATTTT.

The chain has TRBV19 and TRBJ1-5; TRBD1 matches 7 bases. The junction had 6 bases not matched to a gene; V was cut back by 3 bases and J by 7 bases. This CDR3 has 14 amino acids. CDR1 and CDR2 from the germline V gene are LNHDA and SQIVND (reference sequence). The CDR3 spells CASSIDRGRQPQHF. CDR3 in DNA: TGTGCCAGTAGTATCGATAGGGGGCGACAGCCCCAGCATTTT. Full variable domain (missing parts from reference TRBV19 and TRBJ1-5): DGGITQSPKYLFRKEGQNVTLSCEQNLNHDAMYWYRQDPGQGLRLIYYSQIVNDFQKGDIAEGYSVSREKKESFPLTVTSAQKNPTAFYLCASSIDRGRQPQHFGDGTRLSIL.

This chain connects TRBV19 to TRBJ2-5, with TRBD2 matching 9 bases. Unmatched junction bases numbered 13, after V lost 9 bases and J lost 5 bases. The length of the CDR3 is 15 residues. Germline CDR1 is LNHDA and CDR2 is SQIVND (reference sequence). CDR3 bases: TGTGCCAGCGGAACAGGCGGGGGGGCCGGCGAGACCCAGTACTTC. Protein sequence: CASGTGGGAGETQYF.

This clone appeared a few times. In DNA form, the CDR3 reads TGTGCCAGCAGCGCGCCTAGCGGGGGGGCATCCTACAATGAGCAGTTCTTC. As protein: CASSAPSGGASYNEQFF. The chain couples TRBV7-9 to TRBJ2-1; 12 bases fit TRBD2. There are 17 residues in the CDR3. After removal of 5 bases from V and 1 base from J, the junction contained 6 bases not matched to a gene. The germline V gene encodes CDR1 SEHNR and CDR2 FQNEAQ (reference sequence). Filled out from reference TRBV7-9 and TRBJ2-1, the complete variable domain reads DTGVSQNPRHKITKRGQNVTFRCDPISEHNRLYWYRQTLGQGPEFLTYFQNEAQLEKSRLLSDRFSAERPKGSFSTLEIQRTEQGDSAMYLCASSAPSGGASYNEQFFGPGTRLTVL.

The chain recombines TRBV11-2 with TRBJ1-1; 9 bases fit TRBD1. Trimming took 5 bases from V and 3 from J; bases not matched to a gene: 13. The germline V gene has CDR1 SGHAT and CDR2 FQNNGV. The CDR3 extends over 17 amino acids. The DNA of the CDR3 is TGTGCCAGCAGCCCCCCCCAGGGACAGGGTGCAGACACTGAAGCTTTCTTT. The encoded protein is CASSPPQGQGADTEAFF.

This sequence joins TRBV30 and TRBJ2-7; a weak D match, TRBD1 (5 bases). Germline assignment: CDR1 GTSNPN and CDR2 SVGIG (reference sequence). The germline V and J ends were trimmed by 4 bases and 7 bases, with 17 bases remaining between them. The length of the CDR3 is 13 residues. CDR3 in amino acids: CAWKGAGVGEQYF. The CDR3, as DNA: TGTGCCTGGAAAGGGGCCGGTGTTGGGGAGCAGTACTTC.

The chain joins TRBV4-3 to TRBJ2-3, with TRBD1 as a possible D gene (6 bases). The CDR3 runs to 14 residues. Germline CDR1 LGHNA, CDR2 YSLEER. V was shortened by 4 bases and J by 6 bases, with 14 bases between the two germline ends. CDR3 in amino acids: CASSPSQGLDTQYF. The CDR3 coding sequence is TGCGCCAGCAGCCCCTCCCAGGGGTTGGATACGCAGTATTTT.

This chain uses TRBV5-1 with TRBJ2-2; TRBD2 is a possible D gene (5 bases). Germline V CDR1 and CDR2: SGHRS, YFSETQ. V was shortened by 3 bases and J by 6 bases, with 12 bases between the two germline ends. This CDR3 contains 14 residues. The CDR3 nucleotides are TGCGCCAGCAGCTCGCGGGCCTCGGCCGGGGAGCTGTTTTTT. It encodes CASSSRASAGELFF.

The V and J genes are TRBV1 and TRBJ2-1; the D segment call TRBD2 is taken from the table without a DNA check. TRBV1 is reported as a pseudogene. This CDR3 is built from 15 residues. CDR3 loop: CTSSQSGLAGPEQFF. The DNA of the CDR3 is TGCACCAGCAGCCAATCGGGACTAGCGGGCCCCGAGCAGTTCTTC.

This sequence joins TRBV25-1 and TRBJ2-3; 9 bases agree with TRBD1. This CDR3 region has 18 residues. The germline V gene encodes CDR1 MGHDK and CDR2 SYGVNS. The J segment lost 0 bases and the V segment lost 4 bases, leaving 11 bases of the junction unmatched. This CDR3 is CASSGPRDRVSSTDTQYF. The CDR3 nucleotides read TGTGCCAGCAGTGGCCCCCGGGACAGGGTTTCTAGCACAGATACGCAGTATTTT.

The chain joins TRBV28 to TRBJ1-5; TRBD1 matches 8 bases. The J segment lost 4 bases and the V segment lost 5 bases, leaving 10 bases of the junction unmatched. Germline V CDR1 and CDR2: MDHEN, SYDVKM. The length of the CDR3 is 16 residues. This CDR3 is CASSPMGQEYNQPQHF. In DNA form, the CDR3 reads TGTGCCAGCAGTCCCATGGGACAGGAGTATAATCAGCCCCAGCATTTT.

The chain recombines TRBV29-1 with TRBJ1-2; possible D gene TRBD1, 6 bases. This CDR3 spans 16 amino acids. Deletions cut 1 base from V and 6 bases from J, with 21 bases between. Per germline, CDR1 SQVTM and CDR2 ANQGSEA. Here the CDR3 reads CSVEGPGHPPGDGYTF. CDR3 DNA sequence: TGCAGCGTTGAAGGGCCGGGACACCCTCCTGGGGATGGCTACACCTTC.

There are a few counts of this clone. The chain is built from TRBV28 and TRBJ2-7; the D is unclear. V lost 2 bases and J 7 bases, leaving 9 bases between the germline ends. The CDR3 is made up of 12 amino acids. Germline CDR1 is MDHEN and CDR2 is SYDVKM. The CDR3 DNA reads TGTGCCAGCAGTTTAGCGCTAACTGAGCAGTACTTC. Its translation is CASSLALTEQYF.

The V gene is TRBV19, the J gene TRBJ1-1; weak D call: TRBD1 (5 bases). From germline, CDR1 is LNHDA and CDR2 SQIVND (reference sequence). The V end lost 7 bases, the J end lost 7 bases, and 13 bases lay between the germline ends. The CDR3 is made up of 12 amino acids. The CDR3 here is CASTGGLSEAFF. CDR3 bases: TGTGCCAGTACTGGGGGGTTGAGTGAAGCTTTCTTT. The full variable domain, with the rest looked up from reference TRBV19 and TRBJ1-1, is DGGITQSPKYLFRKEGQNVTLSCEQNLNHDAMYWYRQDPGQGLRLIYYSQIVNDFQKGDIAEGYSVSREKKESFPLTVTSAQKNPTAFYLCASTGGLSEAFFGQGTRLTVV.

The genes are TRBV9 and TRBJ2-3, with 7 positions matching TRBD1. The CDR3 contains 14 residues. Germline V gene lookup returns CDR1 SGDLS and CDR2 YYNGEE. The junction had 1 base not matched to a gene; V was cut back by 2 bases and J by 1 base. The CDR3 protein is CASSVQGGTDTQYF. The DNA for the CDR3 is TGTGCCAGCAGCGTCCAGGGGGGCACAGATACGCAGTATTTT.

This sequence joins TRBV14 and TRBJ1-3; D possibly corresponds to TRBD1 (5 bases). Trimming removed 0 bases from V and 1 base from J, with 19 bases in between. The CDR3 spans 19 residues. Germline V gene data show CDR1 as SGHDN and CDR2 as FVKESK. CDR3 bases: TGTGCCAGCAGCCAAGAAGGGGCAGGGCGGTGGTTTTCTGGAAACACCATATATTTT. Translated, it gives CASSQEGAGRWFSGNTIYF.

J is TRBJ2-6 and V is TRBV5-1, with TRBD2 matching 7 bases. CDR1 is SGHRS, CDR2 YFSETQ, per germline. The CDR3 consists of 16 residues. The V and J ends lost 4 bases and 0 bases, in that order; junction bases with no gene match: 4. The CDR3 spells CASSGTTSSGANVLTF. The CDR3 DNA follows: TGCGCCAGCAGCGGGACTACCAGCTCTGGGGCCAACGTCCTGACTTTC.

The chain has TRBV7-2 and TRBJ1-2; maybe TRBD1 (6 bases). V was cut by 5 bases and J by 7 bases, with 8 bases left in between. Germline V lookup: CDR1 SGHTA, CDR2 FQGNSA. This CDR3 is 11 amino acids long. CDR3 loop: CASSPGVGYTF. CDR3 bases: TGTGCCAGCAGCCCAGGGGTTGGCTACACCTTC.

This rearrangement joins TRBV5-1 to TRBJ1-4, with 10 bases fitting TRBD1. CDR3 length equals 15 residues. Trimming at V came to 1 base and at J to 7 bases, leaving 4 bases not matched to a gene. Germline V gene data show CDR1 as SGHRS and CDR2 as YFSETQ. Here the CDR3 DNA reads TGCGCCAGCAGCTTGCTGACAGGGGGCGGTGAAAAACTGTTTTTT. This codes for CASSLLTGGGEKLFF.

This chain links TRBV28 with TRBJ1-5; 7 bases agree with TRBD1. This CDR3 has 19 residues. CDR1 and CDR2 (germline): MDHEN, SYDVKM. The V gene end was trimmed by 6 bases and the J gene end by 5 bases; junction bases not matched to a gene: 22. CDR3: CASRLRYRGLLPGDQPQHF. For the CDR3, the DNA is TGTGCCAGCAGGCTGCGCTACAGGGGTCTACTCCCTGGGGATCAGCCCCAGCATTTT.

In DNA, the CDR3 is TGCGCCAGCAGCCGGGCAGGGGCCAACTATGGCTACACCTTC. Translating it yields CASSRAGANYGYTF. This chain connects TRBV4-1 to TRBJ1-2; D might be TRBD1 (6 bases). V shed 4 bases and J shed 2 bases, with 11 bases lying between them. Germline loops: CDR1 MGHRA, CDR2 YSYEKL. This CDR3 region has 14 residues.

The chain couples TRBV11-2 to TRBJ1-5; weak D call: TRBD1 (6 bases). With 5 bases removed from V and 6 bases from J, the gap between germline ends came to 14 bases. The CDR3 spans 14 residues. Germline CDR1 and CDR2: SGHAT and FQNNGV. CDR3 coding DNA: TGTGCCAGCAGCCTTACAGGGAATAGTCAGCCCCAGCATTTT. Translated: CASSLTGNSQPQHF.

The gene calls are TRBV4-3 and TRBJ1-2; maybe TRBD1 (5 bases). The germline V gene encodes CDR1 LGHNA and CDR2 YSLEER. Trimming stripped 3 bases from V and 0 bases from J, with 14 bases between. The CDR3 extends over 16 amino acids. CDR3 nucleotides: TGCGCCAGCAGCCAGACGGCAGGGAGGCCTAACTATGGCTACACCTTC. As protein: CASSQTAGRPNYGYTF.

The CDR3 protein is CASSLRDRVTEAFF. The CDR3 DNA reads as TGCGCCAGCAGCTTGCGGGACAGGGTCACTGAAGCTTTCTTT. This chain links TRBV5-1 with TRBJ1-1, with 9 bases aligning to TRBD1. This CDR3 region has 14 residues. Germline values: CDR1 SGHRS, CDR2 YFSETQ. V lost 1 base to trimming and J lost 4 bases; unmatched junction nucleotides: 2.

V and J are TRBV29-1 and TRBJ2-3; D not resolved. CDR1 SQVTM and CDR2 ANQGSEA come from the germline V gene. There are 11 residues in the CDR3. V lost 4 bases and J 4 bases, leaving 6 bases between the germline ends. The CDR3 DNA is TGCAGCGTTGCCCCGGCAGATACGCAGTATTTT. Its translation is CSVAPADTQYF.

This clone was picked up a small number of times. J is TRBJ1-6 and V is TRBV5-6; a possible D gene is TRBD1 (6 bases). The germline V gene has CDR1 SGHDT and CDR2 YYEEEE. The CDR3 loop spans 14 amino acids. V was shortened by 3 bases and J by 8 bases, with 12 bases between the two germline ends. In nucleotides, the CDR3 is TGTGCCAGCAGCTACGGGGGGCGGGATTCACCCCTCCACTTT. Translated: CASSYGGRDSPLHF.

CDR3 nucleotide sequence: TGTGCCAGCTCCCCAGGGGGGGAACAGGCCCCCTACGAGCAGTACTTC. Amino acids: CASSPGGEQAPYEQYF. The V gene is TRBV18, the J gene TRBJ2-7, with D perhaps TRBD1 or TRBD2 (7 bases each). The CDR3 runs 16 residues. Germline CDR1 reads KGHSH; CDR2 reads LQKENI. V was pared by 6 bases and J by 2 bases, with 20 bases between.

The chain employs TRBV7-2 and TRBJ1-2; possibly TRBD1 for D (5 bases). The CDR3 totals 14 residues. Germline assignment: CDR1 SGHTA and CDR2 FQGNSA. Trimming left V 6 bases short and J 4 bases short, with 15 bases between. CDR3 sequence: CASSNVAGFYGYTF. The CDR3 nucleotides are TGTGCCAGCAGTAATGTCGCAGGGTTCTATGGCTACACCTTC.